This is a list of T cell receptor beta chains from one sample in a study of post-analysis software for immune sequencing data. Via MiXCR, TCRdb re-called the PCR reads, giving one row per CDR3 protein. The data contain some 800,000 distinct CDR3 sequences, 46% of them singletons. Sequencing was performed on blood. The receptors come from a girl aged 10 to 17 with multiple sclerosis. The CDR3 runs from the conserved cysteine through the conserved F or W. D genes are given only for firm matches. Clone size is shown for a subset of rows, as once, few, many or a class of expanded clone.

length	size	V	J	D	CDR3	DNA
15	few	TRBV10-3	TRBJ2-1	TRBD2	CAISEFSGAYNEQFF	TGTGCCATCAGTGAGTTTAGCGGGGCTTACAATGAGCAGTTCTTC
18	few	TRBV11-2	TRBJ2-3	TRBD2	CASSLDPWASGGTDTQYF	TGTGCCAGCAGCTTAGATCCGTGGGCTAGCGGGGGCACAGATACGCAGTATTTT
14	NA	TRBV4-3	TRBJ2-5	NA	CASSQDGGHYGQYF	TGCGCCAGCAGCCAAGATGGGGGACACTACGGGCAGTACTTC
17	NA	TRBV14	TRBJ2-6	TRBD1	CASSETGSVPGANVLTF	TGTGCCAGCAGCGAGACAGGGTCTGTCCCTGGGGCCAACGTCCTGACTTTC
14	NA	TRBV10-2	TRBJ1-2	NA	CASKLGQGSYGYTF	TGCGCCAGCAAGTTGGGACAAGGATCCTATGGCTACACCTTC
18	NA	TRBV28	TRBJ2-1	TRBD2	CASRPTQGLAGGDNEQFF	TGTGCCAGCAGGCCGACCCAGGGACTAGCGGGAGGTGACAATGAGCAGTTCTTC
16	NA	TRBV4-2	TRBJ2-3	TRBD2	CASSQDHSGSSDTQYF	TGTGCCAGCAGCCAAGATCATAGCGGGAGTAGCGATACGCAGTATTTT
17	few	TRBV10-3	TRBJ1-1	NA	CAISGGSGGRGNTEAFF	TGTGCCATCAGTGGTGGGTCGGGGGGCAGAGGGAACACTGAAGCTTTCTTT
16	NA	TRBV27	TRBJ2-7	NA	CASSLLDRGRNYEQYF	TGTGCCAGCAGTTTATTGGACAGAGGCAGGAACTACGAGCAGTACTTC
13	NA	TRBV7-9	TRBJ1-1	NA	CASSLARQVEAFF	TGTGCCAGCAGCTTAGCAAGACAGGTTGAAGCTTTCTTT
17	NA	TRBV10-1	TRBJ2-1	TRBD1	CASSDTLPGQGLYEQFF	TGCGCCAGCAGTGATACTTTACCGGGACAGGGGCTCTATGAGCAGTTCTTC
15	once	TRBV6-5	TRBJ2-7	NA	CASSYSGYRSYEQYF	TGTGCCAGCAGTTACAGTGGCTACCGCTCCTACGAGCAGTACTTC
14	NA	TRBV30	TRBJ2-1	NA	CAWSVSSGYNEQFF	TGTGCCTGGAGTGTAAGTAGCGGCTACAATGAGCAGTTCTTC
15	few	TRBV7-2	TRBJ2-5	TRBD2	CASSLGWTSRETQYF	TGTGCCAGCAGCTTAGGGTGGACTAGCCGAGAGACCCAGTACTTC
13	many	TRBV5-6	TRBJ2-5	NA	CASSLTLSRGQYF	TGTGCCAGCAGCTTGACCCTTTCACGGGGCCAGTACTTC
17	NA	TRBV28	TRBJ2-7	TRBD2	CASSLSWEGGPLETQYF	TGTGCCAGCAGTTTATCTTGGGAGGGAGGGCCTTTAGAGACTCAGTACTTC
15	NA	TRBV6-2/TRBV6-3	TRBJ1-2	TRBD1	CASKIALGTGVGYTF	TGTGCCAGCAAAATAGCCCTCGGGACAGGGGTTGGCTACACCTTC
16	many	TRBV12-3/TRBV12-4	TRBJ1-2	NA	CASSLGGQPSNYGYTF	TGTGCCAGCAGTTTAGGAGGACAGCCGTCGAACTATGGCTACACCTTC
14	NA	TRBV3-1	TRBJ1-2	TRBD1	CASSYGQGDYGYTF	TGTGCCAGCAGCTATGGACAGGGAGACTATGGCTACACCTTC
14	NA	TRBV20-1	TRBJ2-7	TRBD2	CSAVPGGDSYEQYF	TGCAGTGCCGTCCCGGGAGGGGACTCCTACGAGCAGTACTTC
15	few	TRBV6-2/TRBV6-3	TRBJ1-4	NA	CASSYSFVSPEKLFF	TGTGCCAGCAGTTACTCGTTCGTCAGCCCCGAGAAACTGTTTTTT
14	NA	TRBV12-3/TRBV12-4	TRBJ1-1	NA	CASSLGIIDSAAFF	TGTGCCAGCAGCCTCGGGATCATTGACTCCGCGGCTTTCTTT
15	few	TRBV3-1	TRBJ2-1	NA	CASSQELVGVDEQFF	TGTGCCAGCAGCCAAGAACTAGTTGGGGTCGATGAGCAGTTCTTC
17	NA	TRBV29-1	TRBJ2-7	NA	CSVLRFDAGLVSYEQYF	TGCAGCGTTCTTCGATTTGATGCGGGACTGGTCTCCTACGAGCAGTACTTC
18	few	TRBV28	TRBJ2-7	TRBD2	CASSGTSGRTLSAYEQYF	TGTGCCAGCAGTGGGACTAGCGGGAGGACACTCTCCGCATACGAGCAGTACTTC
12	once	TRBV18	TRBJ2-7	NA	CASSPGHNEQYF	TGTGCCAGCTCACCAGGGCACAATGAGCAGTACTTC
14	NA	TRBV5-1	TRBJ2-7	NA	CASSLGTVYNEQYF	TGCGCCAGCAGCTTGGGGACCGTCTACAATGAGCAGTACTTC
16	NA	TRBV29-1	TRBJ2-3	TRBD2	CSVDSIAGGRTDTQYF	TGCAGCGTTGATTCCATAGCGGGAGGGCGAACAGATACGCAGTATTTT
15	NA	TRBV5-1	TRBJ2-7	TRBD1	CASSLEQGSSYEQYF	TGCGCCAGCAGCTTGGAACAGGGGTCCTCCTACGAGCAGTACTTC
16	NA	TRBV4-3	TRBJ2-5	NA	CASSQDRTRGWETQYF	TGCGCCAGCAGCCAAGATCGCACCAGGGGCTGGGAGACCCAGTACTTC
13	few	TRBV12-3/TRBV12-4	TRBJ1-5	NA	CASSRAPNQPQHF	TGTGCCAGCAGTCGGGCGCCCAATCAGCCCCAGCATTTT
15	NA	TRBV6-1	TRBJ2-1	NA	CASRTGPSSYNEQFF	TGTGCCAGCAGAACAGGACCGAGCTCCTACAATGAGCAGTTCTTC
14	NA	TRBV20-1	TRBJ2-7	NA	CSARRSAGRCEQYF	TGCAGTGCTAGAAGAAGTGCAGGGAGGTGCGAGCAGTACTTC
15	NA	TRBV20-1	TRBJ2-1	NA	CSATFQVSSYNEQFF	TGCAGTGCTACGTTTCAGGTCAGCTCCTACAATGAGCAGTTCTTC
16	few	TRBV6-1	TRBJ2-2	TRBD2	CASSESLAGFTGELFF	TGTGCCAGCAGTGAATCCCTAGCGGGATTCACCGGGGAGCTGTTTTTT
16	many	TRBV27	TRBJ2-7	TRBD2	CASSTLGLAVSYEQYF	TGTGCCAGCAGTACCTTGGGACTAGCGGTCTCCTACGAGCAGTACTTC
15	few	TRBV20-1	TRBJ2-5	TRBD1	CSATPRQGARETQYF	TGCAGTGCTACGCCGAGACAGGGGGCGAGGGAGACCCAGTACTTC
16	NA	TRBV20-1	TRBJ2-1	TRBD2	CSAREPRAGDYNEQFF	TGCAGTGCTAGAGAACCCCGAGCGGGAGACTACAATGAGCAGTTCTTC
16	NA	TRBV29-1	TRBJ2-5	TRBD1	CSVEDRSGQGLETQYF	TGCAGCGTTGAAGATCGGTCGGGACAGGGGCTAGAGACCCAGTACTTC
14	NA	TRBV12-5	TRBJ2-5	TRBD1	CASGGQGLQETQYF	TGTGCTAGTGGTGGACAGGGACTCCAAGAGACCCAGTACTTC
13	NA	TRBV6-5	TRBJ2-1	NA	CASSYAWLGEQFF	TGTGCCAGCAGTTACGCCTGGCTAGGCGAGCAGTTCTTC
17	NA	TRBV12-3/TRBV12-4	TRBJ2-1	NA	CASSFRGGLSSYNEQFF	TGTGCCAGCAGTTTCAGGGGAGGCCTGAGCTCCTACAATGAGCAGTTCTTC
16	NA	TRBV7-9	TRBJ1-4	TRBD1	CASSRGGTQVYEKLFF	TGTGCCAGCAGCAGAGGGGGCACCCAGGTTTACGAAAAACTGTTTTTT
13	NA	TRBV29-1	TRBJ2-5	NA	CSARVGLQETQYF	TGCAGCGCACGAGTGGGATTACAAGAGACCCAGTACTTC
17	NA	TRBV5-1	TRBJ1-6	TRBD1	CASSWGTEPSYNSPLHF	TGCGCCAGCAGCTGGGGGACAGAACCCTCCTATAATTCACCCCTCCACTTT
14	NA	TRBV5-1	TRBJ2-1	TRBD2	CASMPAGGHNEQFF	TGCGCCAGCATGCCAGCGGGGGGCCACAATGAGCAGTTCTTC
14	NA	TRBV3-1	TRBJ1-4	NA	CASAGSEANEKLFF	TGTGCCAGCGCGGGGTCGGAGGCTAATGAAAAACTGTTTTTT
14	NA	TRBV10-3	TRBJ2-7	NA	CAIGQGGSSYEQYF	TGTGCCATCGGGCAGGGCGGTAGCTCCTACGAGCAGTACTTC
14	NA	TRBV6-5	TRBJ2-5	NA	CASSYGRGAETQYF	TGTGCCAGCAGTTACGGACGGGGGGCGGAGACCCAGTACTTC
17	few	TRBV5-1	TRBJ2-2	TRBD2	CASSLYGGRAGTGELFF	TGCGCCAGCAGCTTGTACGGCGGGAGGGCCGGCACCGGGGAGCTGTTTTTT
11	once	TRBV20-1	TRBJ2-3	TRBD2	CSAAGSGGPYF	TGCAGTGCTGCCGGAAGCGGGGGACCGTATTTT
17	few	TRBV7-8	TRBJ1-2	TRBD1	CASSPAGDRYFNYGYTF	TGTGCCAGCAGCCCCGCTGGGGACAGATATTTTAACTATGGCTACACCTTC